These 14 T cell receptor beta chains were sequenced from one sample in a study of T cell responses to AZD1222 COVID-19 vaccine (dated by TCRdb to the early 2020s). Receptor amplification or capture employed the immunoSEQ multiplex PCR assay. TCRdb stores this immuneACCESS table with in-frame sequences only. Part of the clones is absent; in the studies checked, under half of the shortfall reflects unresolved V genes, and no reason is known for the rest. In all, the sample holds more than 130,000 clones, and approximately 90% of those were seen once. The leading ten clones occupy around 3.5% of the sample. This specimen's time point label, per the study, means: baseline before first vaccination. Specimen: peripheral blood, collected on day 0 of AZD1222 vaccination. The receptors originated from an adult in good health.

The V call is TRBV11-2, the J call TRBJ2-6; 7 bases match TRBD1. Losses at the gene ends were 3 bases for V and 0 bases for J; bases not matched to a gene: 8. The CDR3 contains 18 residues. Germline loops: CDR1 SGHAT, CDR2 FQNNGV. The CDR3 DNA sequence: TGTGCCAGCAGCTTCCCGGGACAGATCCTCTCTGGGGCCAACGTCCTGACTTTC. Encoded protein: CASSFPGQILSGANVLTF. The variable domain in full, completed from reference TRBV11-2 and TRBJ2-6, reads EAGVAQSPRYKIIEKRQSVAFWCNPISGHATLYWYQQILGQGPKLLIQFQNNGVVDDSQLPKDRFSAERLKGVDSTLKIQPAKLEDSAVYLCASSFPGQILSGANVLTFGAGSRLTVL.

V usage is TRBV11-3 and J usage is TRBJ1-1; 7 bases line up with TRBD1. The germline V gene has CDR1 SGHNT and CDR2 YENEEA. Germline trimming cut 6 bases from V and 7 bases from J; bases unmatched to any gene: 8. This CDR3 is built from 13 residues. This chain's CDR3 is CASRKGAGGEAFF. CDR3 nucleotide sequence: TGTGCCAGCAGAAAGGGGGCCGGGGGTGAAGCTTTCTTT.

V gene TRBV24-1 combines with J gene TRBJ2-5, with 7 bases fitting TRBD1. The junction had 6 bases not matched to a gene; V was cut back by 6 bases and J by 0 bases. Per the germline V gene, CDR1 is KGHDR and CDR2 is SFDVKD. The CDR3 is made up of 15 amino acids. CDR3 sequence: CATSSVGQDQETQYF. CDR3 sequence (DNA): TGTGCCACCAGTTCAGTAGGACAGGACCAAGAGACCCAGTACTTC.

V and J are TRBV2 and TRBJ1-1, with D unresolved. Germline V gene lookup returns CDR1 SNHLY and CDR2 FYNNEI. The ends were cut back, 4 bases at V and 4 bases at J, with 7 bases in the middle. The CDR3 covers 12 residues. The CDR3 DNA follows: TGTGCCAGCAGTGTCTCATCCACTGAAGCTTTCTTT. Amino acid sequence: CASSVSSTEAFF.

Here the CDR3 reads CASSPPIFSRDTQYF. The CDR3 region has the DNA TGTGCCAGCTCACCCCCTATTTTCTCGAGGGATACGCAGTATTTT. The gene calls are TRBV18 and TRBJ2-3; D ambiguous. V shed 3 bases and J shed 6 bases, with 16 bases lying between them. CDR3 length equals 15 residues. CDR1 is KGHSH, CDR2 LQKENI, per germline. The full variable domain, rest sourced from reference TRBV18 and TRBJ2-3, is NAGVMQNPRHLVRRRGQEARLRCSPMKGHSHVYWYRQLPEEGLKFMVYLQKENIIDESGMPKERFSAEFPKEGPSILRIQQVVRGDSAAYFCASSPPIFSRDTQYFGPGTRLTVL.

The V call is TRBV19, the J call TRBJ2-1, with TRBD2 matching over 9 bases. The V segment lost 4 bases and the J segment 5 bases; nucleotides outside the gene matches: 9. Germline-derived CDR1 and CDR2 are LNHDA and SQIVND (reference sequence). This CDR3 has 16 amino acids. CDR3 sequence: CASSTPRGGGDNEQFF. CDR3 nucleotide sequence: TGTGCCAGTAGTACCCCGCGGGGGGGCGGAGACAATGAGCAGTTCTTC.

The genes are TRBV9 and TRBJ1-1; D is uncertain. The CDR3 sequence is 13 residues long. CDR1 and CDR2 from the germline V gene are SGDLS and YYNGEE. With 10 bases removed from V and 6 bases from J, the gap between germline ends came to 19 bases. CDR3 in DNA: TGTGCCTCCTCCGAGGAGATTGAGGCTGAAGCTTTCTTT. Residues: CASSEEIEAEAFF.

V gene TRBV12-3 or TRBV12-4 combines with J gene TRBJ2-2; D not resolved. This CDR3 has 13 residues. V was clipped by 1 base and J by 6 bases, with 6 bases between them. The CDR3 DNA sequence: TGTGCCAGCAGTTTAGTAGGGCCCGGGGAGCTGTTTTTT. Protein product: CASSLVGPGELFF.

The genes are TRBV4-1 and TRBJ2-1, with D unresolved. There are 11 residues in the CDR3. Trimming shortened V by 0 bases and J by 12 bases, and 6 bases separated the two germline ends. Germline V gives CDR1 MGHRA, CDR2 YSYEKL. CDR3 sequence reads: CASSQDWRQFF. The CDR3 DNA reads TGCGCCAGCAGCCAAGACTGGAGGCAGTTCTTC.

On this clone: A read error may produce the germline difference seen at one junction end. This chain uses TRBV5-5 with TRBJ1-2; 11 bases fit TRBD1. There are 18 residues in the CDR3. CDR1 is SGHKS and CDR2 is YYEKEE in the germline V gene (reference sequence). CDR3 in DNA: TGTGCCAGCAGCCCCCGGTCCGGGACAGGGGGGTTTAACTCTGGCTACACCTTC. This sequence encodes CASSPRSGTGGFNSGYTF.

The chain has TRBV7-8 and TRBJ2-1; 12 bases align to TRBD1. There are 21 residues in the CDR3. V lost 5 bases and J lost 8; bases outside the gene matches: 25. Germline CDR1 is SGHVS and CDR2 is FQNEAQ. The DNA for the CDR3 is TGTGCCAGCAGCCTAGGGGTGGGGACAGGGGGCGCCTATGGTCTCGGGGATGAGCAGTTCTTC. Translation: CASSLGVGTGGAYGLGDEQFF. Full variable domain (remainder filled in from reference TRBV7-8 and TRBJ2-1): GAGVSQSPRYKVAKRGQDVALRCDPISGHVSLFWYQQALGQGPEFLTYFQNEAQLDKSGLPSDRFFAERPEGSVSTLKIQRTQQEDSAVYLCASSLGVGTGGAYGLGDEQFFGPGTRLTVL.

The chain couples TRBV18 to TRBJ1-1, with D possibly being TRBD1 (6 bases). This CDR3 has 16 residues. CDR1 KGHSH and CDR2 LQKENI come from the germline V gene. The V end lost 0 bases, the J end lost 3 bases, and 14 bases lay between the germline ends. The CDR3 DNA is TGTGCCAGCTCACCACCGGACAGCATGTGGGACACTGAAGCTTTCTTT. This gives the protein CASSPPDSMWDTEAFF. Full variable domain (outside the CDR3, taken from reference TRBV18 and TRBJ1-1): NAGVMQNPRHLVRRRGQEARLRCSPMKGHSHVYWYRQLPEEGLKFMVYLQKENIIDESGMPKERFSAEFPKEGPSILRIQQVVRGDSAAYFCASSPPDSMWDTEAFFGQGTRLTVV.

CDR3 DNA: TGTGCCAGCAGTGACAGGGCAAGCAATCAGCCCCAGCATTTT. It translates to CASSDRASNQPQHF. This chain joins TRBV2 and TRBJ1-5; the D gene is possibly TRBD1 (5 bases). Trimming left V 3 bases short and J 1 base short, with 7 bases between. Germline V CDR1 and CDR2: SNHLY, FYNNEI. The CDR3 totals 14 residues. The full variable domain, rest sourced from reference TRBV2 and TRBJ1-5, is EPEVTQTPSHQVTQMGQEVILRCVPISNHLYFYWYRQILGQKVEFLVSFYNNEISEKSEIFDDQFSVERPDGSNFTLKIRSTKLEDSAMYFCASSDRASNQPQHFGDGTRLSIL.

The DNA for the CDR3 is TGTGCCTGGAGTGCGCAGGGAAGAGAGGCTTTCTTT. It encodes CAWSAQGREAFF. This sequence joins TRBV30 and TRBJ1-1, with D perhaps TRBD1 (5 bases). The CDR3 length is 12 residues. V shed 1 base and J shed 11 bases, with 14 bases lying between them. The germline V gene has CDR1 GTSNPN and CDR2 SVGIG (reference sequence).